This T cell receptor beta chain was sequenced for a study of CD8 T cells in ankylosing spondylitis (dated by TCRdb to 2016 to 2017). General notes on the study: To find TCR variants linked to disease, the study profiled T cell receptor beta repertoires in ankylosing spondylitis patients and healthy donors. In total, the full study cohort was made up of 110 or so healthy donors and 25 ankylosing spondylitis patients. Peripheral blood was sampled, and synovial fluid was additionally collected from ankylosing spondylitis patients. On the study overall, not on this receptor specifically: Some motif variants were previously reported in synovial fluid and blood of reactive arthritis patients, suggesting common disease-initiation mechanisms. According to the report, matched synovial fluid samples from ankylosing spondylitis patients were significantly enriched for the disease-linked clones. Blood from ankylosing spondylitis patients appeared to be characterized by a TCR beta motif composed of several highly homologous amino acid variants. The disease-linked clones showed a CD8+ phenotype and occurred at relatively low frequencies in peripheral blood.

Reads for this sample came from an Illumina HiSeq 2500. Quantitative 5'-RACE with molecular barcodes was the method used to prepare the TCR beta libraries. The authors' analysis ran thus. A new computational method based on a probabilistic model of VDJ rearrangement was used to identify disease-linked TCR variants. Starting from the raw public reads, TCRdb applied fastp trimming at Q25, assembled clones with MiXCR and retained in-frame beta chains. Duplicate CDR3 protein sequences are folded into a single record with the most common DNA and genes. TCRdb assigned the V and J calls; the authors' analysis was not used. The sample table lists fewer than 550,000 distinct CDR3 sequences, approximately 5% of them with a count of one. The ten most abundant clones make up under 4.5% of the sample. Clipping removes 8 bases from V and 0 bases from J, with 12 as the unmatched junction base count. Inclusive of the bounding cysteine and phenylalanine, the CDR3 is 17 residues long. CDR3 DNA is the only sequence kept; it has 51 bases, read in frame from the first base. Looking up the germline V gene yields CDR1 MDHEN and CDR2 SYDVKM.

This clonotype was found once. It has no known antigen specificity. No base-level quality is on record; no much larger clone is a single base apart. On its own, one read is weak support. The origin of this receptor is a male donor with ankylosing spondylitis. The chain joins TRBV28 to TRBJ2-1; 8 central nucleotides agree with TRBD1. The source material was blood, either unsorted or a sorted T cell fraction (not recorded which). The nucleotide sequence reads as follows: TGTGCCAGCCTCTCTACTACAGGGGGGTTCTCCTACAATGAGCAGTTCTTC. It encodes CASLSTTGGFSYNEQFF.